Listed below are T cell receptor beta chains from one sample, sequenced in a study of radiation and T cells in renal cell carcinoma. The table came from immunoSEQ multiplex PCR; TCRdb's copy has only in-frame clones and leaves some out. This repertoire shows 130,000 or so clones, roughly 84% found once; its top ten account for 9.5% to 15%. The sample consisted of blood, taken from a patient whose treatment included radiotherapy and nephrectomy. All receptors come from a woman aged 45 to 65 with renal cell carcinoma. Each CDR3 is given with its conserved first and last residue. D genes are given only for firm matches. Clone sizes are given selectively: once, few, many, or a class where the clone is expanded.

.,.,TRBV2,12,TRBJ2-3,CASSEQRLTQYF,TGTGCCAGCAGTGAACAGCGGCTTACGCAGTATTTT
.,TRBD1,TRBV4-2,14,TRBJ2-7,CASSHGDRDYEQYF,TGTGCCAGCAGCCACGGGGACAGGGACTACGAGCAGTACTTC
.,.,TRBV6-5,13,TRBJ1-5,CASRPRGAQPQHF,TGTGCCAGCAGACCAAGGGGGGCCCAGCCCCAGCATTTT
few,.,TRBV6-5,14,TRBJ1-5,CASSRRRYNQPQHF,TGTGCCAGCAGTAGAAGGAGGTACAATCAGCCCCAGCATTTT
.,.,TRBV9,16,TRBJ2-7,CASSVEQGWNPYEQYF,TGTGCCAGCAGCGTAGAGCAGGGATGGAACCCTTACGAGCAGTACTTC
.,TRBD1,TRBV11-3,13,TRBJ2-7,CASSLDRDHEQYF,TGTGCCAGCAGCTTGGACAGGGACCACGAGCAGTACTTC
once,.,TRBV29-1,14,TRBJ2-5,CSVEAGTYQETQYF,TGCAGCGTTGAAGCAGGGACCTACCAAGAGACCCAGTACTTC
.,TRBD1,TRBV6-5,14,TRBJ2-3,CASSNRGQGDTQYF,TGTGCCAGCAGCAACAGGGGCCAGGGAGATACGCAGTATTTT
.,.,TRBV7-9,13,TRBJ2-7,CASSFGPDREQYF,TGTGCCAGCAGCTTCGGGCCTGACCGAGAACAGTACTTC
.,TRBD1,TRBV7-9,14,TRBJ1-1,CASSYSGGNTEAFF,TGTGCCAGCAGCTATTCAGGGGGGAACACTGAAGCTTTCTTT
.,.,TRBV7-2,15,TRBJ2-2,CASSLRVGNTGELFF,TGTGCCAGCAGCTTAAGGGTCGGGAACACCGGGGAGCTGTTTTTT
.,.,TRBV5-6,15,TRBJ1-2,CASSLVAAANYGYTF,TGTGCCAGCAGCTTGGTGGCAGCCGCTAACTATGGCTACACCTTC
.,.,TRBV2,14,TRBJ1-2,CASTQDSESSGYTF,TGTGCCAGCACCCAGGACAGCGAAAGTAGCGGCTACACCTTC
.,.,TRBV2,15,TRBJ1-2,CASTLVQGSFYGYTF,TGTGCCAGCACCTTGGTTCAAGGGAGCTTCTATGGCTACACCTTC
.,.,TRBV7-9,16,TRBJ2-1,CASRNSGGRSYNEQFF,TGTGCCAGCAGAAACTCGGGCGGTCGCTCCTACAATGAGCAGTTCTTC
.,.,TRBV7-2,14,TRBJ1-2,CASSLSSGAYGYTF,TGTGCCAGCAGCTTAAGCAGTGGGGCATATGGCTACACCTTC
.,.,TRBV19,15,TRBJ2-1,CASSPLGGANNEQFF,TGTGCCAGTAGCCCTTTGGGGGGGGCAAACAATGAGCAGTTCTTC
.,TRBD1,TRBV4-1,15,TRBJ2-7,CASSQENRGPYEQYF,TGCGCCAGCAGCCAAGAGAACAGGGGGCCGTACGAGCAGTACTTC
.,.,TRBV7-2,15,TRBJ2-2,CASSLMGGDTGELFF,TGTGCCAGCAGCTTAATGGGGGGCGACACCGGGGAGCTGTTTTTT
.,.,TRBV19,13,TRBJ1-5,CASSNRDNQPQHF,TGTGCCAGTAGTAACAGGGACAATCAGCCCCAGCATTTT
.,.,TRBV23-1,15,TRBJ2-7,CASSPYLPSCYEQYF,TGCGCCAGCAGTCCATACCTCCCCAGCTGTTACGAGCAGTACTTC
.,.,TRBV5-1,16,TRBJ2-5,CASSLSPDRYQETQYF,TGCGCCAGCAGCCTAAGCCCCGACAGGTATCAAGAGACCCAGTACTTC
.,.,TRBV7-7,13,TRBJ1-1,CASSAGFNTEAFF,TGTGCTAGCAGTGCGGGTTTTAACACTGAAGCTTTCTTT
.,.,TRBV5-4,11,TRBJ2-1,CASTFYNEQFF,TGTGCCAGCACCTTCTACAATGAGCAGTTCTTC
.,.,TRBV18,16,TRBJ1-3,CASSPGYRTSGNTIYF,TGTGCCAGCTCACCCGGCTACAGAACCTCTGGAAACACCATATATTTT
.,.,TRBV5-5,16,TRBJ1-5,CASSLDYTGNIQPQHF,TGTGCCAGCAGCTTGGATTACACCGGAAACATTCAGCCCCAGCATTTT
many,TRBD2,TRBV5-1,15,TRBJ2-1,CASSWEGRAAHEQFF,TGCGCCAGCAGCTGGGAGGGAAGGGCGGCTCATGAGCAGTTCTTC
.,TRBD1,TRBV6-1,13,TRBJ1-5,CASGQGLKQPQHF,TGTGCCAGCGGACAGGGGTTGAAACAGCCCCAGCATTTT